The entry that follows covers one TCR beta chain sequence. Its antigen is currently unknown. PCR involved 60 Vbeta and 13 Jbeta primers. Repertoires were generated with immunoSEQ multiplex PCR, while TCRdb's copy carries only in-frame clones and drops some. The top ten clones hold around 1.2% of a sample with approximately 140,000 clones, roughly four fifths of them seen once. These data belong to a study of cytomegalovirus exposure and HLA in healthy donors. Study details: There were fewer than 500 genotyped donors. Of these, roughly 86% fell in the genetic ancestry cluster associated with self-reported Caucasian donors.

Germline V lookup: CDR1 LNHDA, CDR2 SQIVND (reference sequence). The CDR3 is 13 residues long. The J segment lost 6 bases and the V segment lost 9 bases, leaving 10 bases of the junction unmatched. Study conclusions and caveats: Later, an analysis showed that TCR beta chains associated with HLA were more clonally expanded than others that were equally common. A link between a missense DCLRE1C variant and TCR beta V- and J-gene trimming emerged from a later analysis.

The sequence was collected from a woman aged 40 to 49 in good health and CMV-seronegative. Source material: PBMCs. The chain uses TRBV19 and TRBJ2-7; 8 nucleotides line up with TRBD1. CDR3 sequence: CASRYRTGFEQYF. The CDR3 DNA reads TGTGCCAGCAGGTATAGGACAGGGTTCGAGCAGTACTTC.